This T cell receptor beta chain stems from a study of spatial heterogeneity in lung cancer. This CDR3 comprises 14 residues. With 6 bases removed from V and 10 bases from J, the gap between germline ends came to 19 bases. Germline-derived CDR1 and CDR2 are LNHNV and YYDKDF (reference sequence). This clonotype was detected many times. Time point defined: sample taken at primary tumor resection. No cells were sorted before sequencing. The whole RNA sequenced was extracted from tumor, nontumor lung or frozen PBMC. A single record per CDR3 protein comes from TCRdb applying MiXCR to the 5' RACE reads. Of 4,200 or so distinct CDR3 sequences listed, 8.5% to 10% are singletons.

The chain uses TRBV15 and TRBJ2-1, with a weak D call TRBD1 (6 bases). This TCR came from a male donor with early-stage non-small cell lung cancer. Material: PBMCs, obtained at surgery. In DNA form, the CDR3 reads TGTGCCACCAGTCGGACAGTGCTCCTCAAAGAGCAGTTCTTC. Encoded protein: CATSRTVLLKEQFF.